One and the same sample provided the 31 T cell receptor beta chains below, sequenced in a study of early T cells in non-severe SARS-CoV-2 infection. From the 5' RACE reads, TCRdb called clonotypes with MiXCR, one entry per CDR3 protein. This table holds some 77,000 distinct CDR3 sequences, roughly a sixth found once. Sequencing input: whole blood. These TCRs come from an adult who was a healthcare worker with PCR-confirmed SARS-CoV-2 infection or an uninfected control (not recorded which).

This clonotype was recorded a few times. The chain employs TRBV6-4 and TRBJ2-1, with D perhaps matching TRBD2 (6 bases). The V end lost 5 bases, the J end lost 2 bases, and 19 bases lay between the germline ends. Germline CDR1 and CDR2: MRHNA and SNTAGT. The CDR3 is made up of 17 amino acids. The CDR3 loop is CASSPLAAGSPYNEQFF. The CDR3 bases are TGTGCCAGCAGTCCTTTAGCGGCGGGCTCACCCTACAATGAGCAGTTCTTC.

In this sample, this clonotype turned up a few times. Here the CDR3 DNA reads TGTGCCATCAGTGAAGCAGGGGGAGGTTCACCCCTCCACTTT. It yields the protein CAISEAGGGSPLHF. The chain combines TRBV10-3 with TRBJ1-6; 7 bases are a match to TRBD1. J lost 9 bases, V lost 3 bases, and 5 bases had no gene match. The CDR3 is made up of 14 amino acids. CDR1 and CDR2 (germline): ENHRY, SYGVKD.

The chain links TRBV7-9 to TRBJ1-2; no firm D call. V gave up 1 base and J gave up 4 bases, with 10 bases separating them. Germline CDR1 reads SEHNR; CDR2 reads FQNEAQ (reference sequence). The CDR3 covers 14 residues. The CDR3 region is CASSLGGSSYGYTF. The CDR3 nucleotides read TGTGCCAGCAGCTTAGGGGGTTCAAGCTATGGCTACACCTTC.

This clonotype was seen ten or more times. V and J are TRBV24-1 and TRBJ2-5, with D uncertain. CDR1 and CDR2 from the germline V gene are KGHDR and SFDVKD. V was shortened by 6 bases and J by 3 bases, with 10 bases between the two germline ends. This CDR3 has 13 residues. The chain's CDR3 is CATSRVREETQYF. Written as DNA, the CDR3 is TGTGCCACCAGTCGGGTCCGGGAAGAGACCCAGTACTTC.

This clonotype was seen a few times. This sequence joins TRBV29-1 and TRBJ2-2, with D possibly matching TRBD1 (5 bases). Germline CDR1 SQVTM, CDR2 ANQGSEA. The V end was cut by 4 bases, the J end by 1 base, with 13 bases between. The CDR3 runs to 15 residues. As DNA, the CDR3 is TGCAGCGTTGGGCAGGGCCCCTGGAACACCGGGGAGCTGTTTTTT. It codes for CSVGQGPWNTGELFF.

In its sample, this clonotype was seen a few times. The chain is built from TRBV5-5 and TRBJ2-5, with D hard to call. Looked up from germline, CDR1 is SGHKS and CDR2 is YYEKEE (reference sequence). CDR3 length equals 14 residues. Trimming took 0 bases from V and 9 from J, leaving 15 bases between them. DNA for the CDR3: TGTGCCAGCAGCTTGGACAACACCTTTTCGTCCCAGTACTTC. Translation: CASSLDNTFSSQYF.

The genes are TRBV24-1 and TRBJ1-5; TRBD1 is a possible D gene (5 bases). This CDR3 has 15 amino acids. Trimming stripped 3 bases from V and 1 base from J, with 9 bases between. Germline values: CDR1 KGHDR, CDR2 SFDVKD. CDR3 loop: CATSDPRVSNQPQHF. CDR3 nucleotide sequence: TGTGCCACCAGTGATCCCAGGGTCAGCAATCAGCCCCAGCATTTT.

J is TRBJ1-5 and V is TRBV3-1; D remains unclear. The germline V gene has CDR1 LGHDT and CDR2 YNNKEL (reference sequence). The CDR3 contains 14 residues. Trimming took 0 bases from V and 3 from J, leaving 6 bases between them. The chain's CDR3 is CASSQDGHNQPQHF. CDR3 DNA sequence: TGTGCCAGCAGCCAAGACGGCCACAATCAGCCCCAGCATTTT.

This sequence joins TRBV12-3 or TRBV12-4 and TRBJ2-7; unclear D gene. The V end was cut by 5 bases, the J end by 2 bases, with 7 bases between. The CDR3 is 12 residues long. The CDR3 DNA sequence: TGTGCCAGCAGTCGAAGCCCCTACGAGCAGTACTTC. It yields the protein CASSRSPYEQYF.

Many counts were recorded for this clonotype. The gene calls are TRBV12-3 or TRBV12-4 and TRBJ1-6, with 9 nucleotides matching TRBD1. Trimming took 5 bases from V and 7 from J; bases not matched to a gene: 6. The CDR3 spans 15 residues. CDR3 loop: CASSRGTGRNSPLHF. DNA for the CDR3: TGTGCCAGCAGTAGGGGGACAGGGCGGAATTCACCCCTCCACTTT.

The table lists this clonotype with many counts. This rearrangement joins TRBV12-3 or TRBV12-4 to TRBJ2-2, with a possible D match to TRBD1 (6 bases). V shed 3 bases and J shed 5 bases, with 10 bases lying between them. The CDR3 is 14 amino acids. This CDR3 reads CASSFNDRTGELFF. For the CDR3, the DNA is TGTGCCAGCAGTTTTAACGACAGGACCGGGGAGCTGTTTTTT.

This clonotype appeared a few times. V is TRBV2 and J is TRBJ1-1, with D unclear. This CDR3 comprises 13 residues. In germline, CDR1 is SNHLY, CDR2 FYNNEI. V lost 1 base and J lost 1, with 4 bases in between. CDR3 in amino acids: CASSEVGNTEAFF. The CDR3 DNA follows: TGTGCCAGCAGTGAAGTGGGGAACACTGAAGCTTTCTTT.

This chain uses TRBV4-2 with TRBJ2-1; 9 bases line up with TRBD2. J gave up 4 bases and V 0 bases, and 7 bases lay outside the gene matches. Germline loops: CDR1 LGHNA, CDR2 YNFKEQ. The CDR3 contains 17 residues. As DNA, the CDR3 is TGTGCCAGCAGCCAAGATTATCGAGCGGGAGGATACAATGAGCAGTTCTTC. Amino acid sequence: CASSQDYRAGGYNEQFF.

Ten or more counts support this clonotype. The chain couples TRBV6-2 or TRBV6-3 to TRBJ1-1, with TRBD1 matching over 9 bases. The germline gives CDR1 MNHEY, CDR2 SVGEGT. The V segment lost 7 bases and the J segment 2 bases; nucleotides outside the gene matches: 5. This CDR3 contains 14 residues. CDR3 sequence reads: CASMRTGDNTEAFF. The CDR3 DNA follows: TGTGCCAGCATGAGGACAGGGGATAACACTGAAGCTTTCTTT.

This clonotype was observed a few times. The genes are TRBV7-9 and TRBJ2-6; 7 bases fit TRBD1. The germline V gene encodes CDR1 SEHNR and CDR2 FQNEAQ (reference sequence). CDR3 length equals 18 residues. Trimming removed 0 bases from V and 0 bases from J; junction bases left unmatched: 5. For the CDR3, the DNA is TGTGCCAGCAGCTTAGCGGGCAGGGGGAGCTCTGGGGCCAACGTCCTGACTTTC. Its protein is CASSLAGRGSSGANVLTF.

This clonotype has just a few counts. V usage is TRBV7-9 and J usage is TRBJ2-4; D is uncertain. Germline V gene lookup returns CDR1 SEHNR and CDR2 FQNEAQ (reference sequence). Trimming took off 2 bases at V and 0 bases at J, with 8 bases between the two ends. CDR3 length: 15 residues. DNA of the CDR3: TGTGCCAGCAGCTTAAATAGCTTAGCCAAAAACATTCAGTACTTC. Translation gives CASSLNSLAKNIQYF.

This clonotype was counted between two and nine times. V gene TRBV30 combines with J gene TRBJ1-2; D is ambiguous. Germline assignment: CDR1 GTSNPN and CDR2 SVGIG (reference sequence). V dropped 2 bases and J dropped 3 bases, with 13 bases sitting between them. This CDR3 spans 14 amino acids. Written as DNA, the CDR3 is TGTGCCTGGAGTCTGGGTTCCCGATACTATGGCTACACCTTC. It yields the protein CAWSLGSRYYGYTF.

The V call is TRBV11-2, the J call TRBJ2-3; 7 nucleotides agree with TRBD1. The V segment lost 8 bases and the J segment 2 bases; nucleotides outside the gene matches: 13. The CDR3 loop spans 16 amino acids. The germline V gene has CDR1 SGHAT and CDR2 FQNNGV. The DNA for the CDR3 is TGTGCCAGCGCCCCGACAGGGCAGTTGAACACAGATACGCAGTATTTT. This encodes CASAPTGQLNTDTQYF.

The V gene is TRBV12-3 or TRBV12-4, the J gene TRBJ1-1; D is unclear. The CDR3 has 11 amino acids. V was clipped by 4 bases and J by 5 bases, with 5 bases between them. The CDR3 region is CASSSRTEAFF. DNA for the CDR3: TGTGCCAGCAGTTCCCGAACTGAAGCTTTCTTT.

This clonotype was counted at least ten times. This chain joins TRBV25-1 and TRBJ2-2; 10 positions agree with TRBD2. The germline V gene has CDR1 MGHDK and CDR2 SYGVNS. The CDR3 sequence is 16 residues long. J lost 2 bases, V lost 4 bases, and 4 bases had no gene match. CDR3 bases: TGTGCCAGCAGTGGAAGCGGGGGGGCTAACACCGGGGAGCTGTTTTTT. Its protein is CASSGSGGANTGELFF.

The V call is TRBV20-1, the J call TRBJ2-3; 8 nucleotides match TRBD2. From germline, CDR1 is DFQATT and CDR2 SNEGSKA (reference sequence). V gave up 1 base and J gave up 3 bases; unmatched junction bases: 18. This CDR3 has 19 amino acids. CDR3 in amino acids: CSARVPSGRFGRATDTQYF. CDR3 DNA: TGCAGTGCTAGAGTCCCCTCGGGGCGTTTCGGGAGGGCGACAGATACGCAGTATTTT.

V is TRBV13 and J is TRBJ2-7; TRBD2 matches 13 bases. The CDR3 consists of 15 residues. J gave up 10 bases and V 2 bases, and 8 bases lay outside the gene matches. Germline assignment: CDR1 PRHDT and CDR2 FYEKMQ (reference sequence). CDR3 DNA: TGTGCCAGCAGCTTACCGGGACTAGCGGGATCTCGACAGTACTTC. This codes for CASSLPGLAGSRQYF.

This chain connects TRBV6-6 to TRBJ2-3; D may be TRBD1 (5 bases). The CDR3 is 13 amino acids. Germline V gives CDR1 MNHNY, CDR2 SVGAGI (reference sequence). V shed 2 bases and J shed 4 bases, with 7 bases lying between them. Here the CDR3 reads CASSYSRADTQYF. The DNA of the CDR3 is TGTGCCAGCAGTTACAGCAGGGCAGATACGCAGTATTTT.

This clonotype was recorded only once. The rearrangement joins TRBV10-3 to TRBJ1-2; D possibly corresponds to TRBD1 (5 bases). Trimming took off 6 bases at V and 2 bases at J, with 10 bases between the two ends. Germline values: CDR1 ENHRY, CDR2 SYGVKD. The CDR3 has 13 residues. CDR3 coding DNA: TGTGCCATCAGCAGGGAGGAGAACTATGGCTACACCTTC. It yields the protein CAISREENYGYTF.

V gene TRBV12-3 or TRBV12-4 combines with J gene TRBJ1-4; TRBD1 aligns across 9 bases. The CDR3 spans 14 residues. V trimming: 5 bases; J trimming: 8 bases; junction bases outside the gene matches: 6. The CDR3 is CASSPDRGYEKLFF. The CDR3 region has the DNA TGTGCCAGCAGTCCTGACAGGGGGTACGAAAAACTGTTTTTT.

The rearrangement links TRBV28 to TRBJ2-2; D not certain. The CDR3 sequence is 15 residues long. CDR1 is MDHEN, CDR2 SYDVKM, per germline. V lost 5 bases and J 4 bases, leaving 14 bases between the germline ends. CDR3 protein: CASSPPKKSTGELFF. The CDR3 nucleotides are TGTGCCAGCAGTCCACCGAAGAAAAGCACCGGGGAGCTGTTTTTT. Drawing the rest from reference TRBV28 and TRBJ2-2, the complete variable domain is DVKVTQSSRYLVKRTGEKVFLECVQDMDHENMFWYRQDPGLGLRLIYFSYDVKMKEKGDIPEGYSVSREKKERFSLILESASTNQTSMYLCASSPPKKSTGELFFGEGSRLTVL.

The V and J genes are TRBV28 and TRBJ2-3; 10 bases are shared with TRBD2. CDR1 and CDR2 (germline): MDHEN, SYDVKM. V trimming: 4 bases; J trimming: 1 base; junction bases outside the gene matches: 5. This CDR3 spans 16 amino acids. CDR3 loop: CASSSPSGGRTDTQYF. The CDR3 bases are TGTGCCAGCAGTTCCCCTAGCGGGGGACGCACAGATACGCAGTATTTT.

This clonotype was detected many times. V and J are TRBV7-9 and TRBJ1-4; D remains unclear. The V gene's germline CDR1 is SEHNR and CDR2 FQNEAQ (reference sequence). The V end lost 1 base, the J end lost 3 bases, and 9 bases lay between the germline ends. The CDR3 runs to 15 residues. CDR3 sequence (DNA): TGTGCCAGCAGCTTAGAGGCCTCAGCTAATGAAAAACTGTTTTTT. This translates into CASSLEASANEKLFF.

J is TRBJ2-2 and V is TRBV12-3 or TRBV12-4, with 12 bases aligning to TRBD2. Unmatched junction bases numbered 4, after V lost 4 bases and J lost 4 bases. The length of the CDR3 is 16 residues. CDR3: CASSWTSGTSTGELFF. The DNA of the CDR3 is TGTGCCAGCAGTTGGACTAGCGGGACCTCCACCGGGGAGCTGTTTTTT.

This clonotype was detected only a few times. This chain uses TRBV27 with TRBJ2-1; 9 bases line up with TRBD2. CDR3 size: 16 residues. V was clipped by 5 bases and J by 4 bases; unmatched bases: 9. CDR1 MNHEY and CDR2 SMNVEV come from the germline V gene (reference sequence). In DNA, the CDR3 is TGTGCCAGCAGTGCCCCCTCTAGCGGGGCGTACAATGAGCAGTTCTTC. It yields the protein CASSAPSSGAYNEQFF.

J is TRBJ2-7 and V is TRBV29-1; weak D call: TRBD1 (5 bases). This CDR3 region has 12 residues. With 4 bases removed from V and 5 bases from J, the gap between germline ends came to 12 bases. The germline V gene encodes CDR1 SQVTM and CDR2 ANQGSEA. CDR3 nucleotide sequence: TGCAGCGTTGCCCCAGGGCCCCACGAGCAGTACTTC. Amino acid sequence: CSVAPGPHEQYF.